The 22 T cell receptor beta chains given below trace back to one sample, sequenced in a study of T cell changes during pregnancy in multiple sclerosis. The data were produced by immunoSEQ multiplex PCR, yet TCRdb's version contains in-frame clones alone and is incomplete. The sample shows fewer than 70,000 clones, around 92% of them seen only once. Source: CD8+ T cells from peripheral blood mononuclear cells, taken in the third trimester of pregnancy. All receptors derive from a female donor in good health, enrolled as a control in a pregnancy study.

This clone was recorded only once. The chain has TRBV7-2 and TRBJ1-1; maybe TRBD1 (5 bases). The V gene's germline CDR1 is SGHTA and CDR2 FQGNSA. V lost 2 bases, J lost 0 bases, and 13 bases lay in between. The CDR3 loop spans 16 amino acids. This chain's CDR3 is CASSLSWGRVNTEAFF. CDR3 DNA: TGTGCCAGCAGCTTATCATGGGGCAGGGTGAACACTGAAGCTTTCTTT.

The chain recombines TRBV19 with TRBJ1-1; D uncertain. The germline V and J ends were trimmed by 7 bases and 6 bases, with 12 bases remaining between them. The CDR3 length is 12 residues. The germline gives CDR1 LNHDA, CDR2 SQIVND (reference sequence). The CDR3 spells CASTGIVAEAFF. The CDR3 nucleotides read TGTGCCAGTACTGGTATTGTAGCTGAAGCTTTCTTT.

This sequence joins TRBV7-9 and TRBJ2-1, with TRBD1 identical over 7 bases. Germline loops: CDR1 SEHNR, CDR2 FQNEAQ (reference sequence). This CDR3 is built from 15 residues. Trimming at V came to 5 bases and at J to 8 bases, leaving 12 bases not matched to a gene. CDR3 amino acids: CASSPRDSPFHEQFF. CDR3 coding DNA: TGTGCCAGCAGCCCCCGGGACAGTCCCTTTCATGAGCAGTTCTTC.

This chain joins TRBV14 and TRBJ2-7; maybe TRBD1 (6 bases). The CDR3 totals 15 residues. The V gene's germline CDR1 is SGHDN and CDR2 FVKESK. The V gene lost 0 bases and the J gene lost 1 base, with 10 bases spanning the gap. The CDR3 loop is CASSQEGHISYEQYF. Here the CDR3 DNA reads TGTGCCAGCAGCCAAGAGGGACATATATCCTACGAGCAGTACTTC.

The J gene is TRBJ1-1, the V gene TRBV30, with 7 nucleotides matching TRBD1. The CDR3 totals 12 residues. In germline, CDR1 is GTSNPN, CDR2 SVGIG (reference sequence). J gave up 5 bases and V 5 bases, and 5 bases lay outside the gene matches. CDR3 region: CAWGTVRTEAFF. DNA of the CDR3: TGTGCCTGGGGGACAGTGAGGACTGAAGCTTTCTTT.

The J gene is TRBJ1-1, the V gene TRBV27, with TRBD1 matching 9 bases. The junction had 10 bases not matched to a gene; V was cut back by 2 bases and J by 6 bases. The CDR3 is 16 residues long. Germline V gene sequence: CDR1 MNHEY, CDR2 SMNVEV (reference sequence). The CDR3 DNA is TGTGCCAGCAGTTTAACTCCGGGACAGGGCAATTCTGAAGCTTTCTTT. This gives the protein CASSLTPGQGNSEAFF.

V is TRBV29-1 and J is TRBJ2-5; possible D gene TRBD2, 7 bases. Deletions cut 7 bases from V and 0 bases from J, with 24 bases between. This CDR3 spans 17 amino acids. Germline V CDR1 and CDR2: SQVTM, ANQGSEA. The CDR3 loop is CSGNGGLTSRYQETQYF. The CDR3 bases are TGCAGCGGGAACGGGGGGCTAACATCGAGGTACCAAGAGACCCAGTACTTC.

V usage is TRBV27 and J usage is TRBJ2-3; TRBD2 might be the D (6 bases). V was pared by 5 bases and J by 1 base, with 16 bases between. There are 16 residues in the CDR3. Germline V CDR1 and CDR2: MNHEY, SMNVEV (reference sequence). This chain's CDR3 is CASSLRDLRRTDTQYF. CDR3 DNA sequence: TGTGCCAGCAGTCTCCGGGACTTGAGGCGCACAGATACGCAGTATTTT.

This chain connects TRBV2 to TRBJ2-7; D may be TRBD2 (6 bases). The CDR3 contains 10 residues. V lost 6 bases and J lost 6, with 6 bases in between. CDR1 and CDR2 from the germline V gene are SNHLY and FYNNEI. CDR3 loop: CASRGGEQYF. As DNA, the CDR3 is TGTGCCAGCAGGGGGGGCGAGCAGTACTTC.

V usage is TRBV29-1 and J usage is TRBJ1-1; maybe TRBD1 (5 bases). CDR3 length: 15 amino acids. V was cut by 1 base and J by 1 base, with 13 bases left in between. The germline gives CDR1 SQVTM, CDR2 ANQGSEA. CDR3 protein: CSVEGAGFTNTEAFF. The CDR3 DNA sequence: TGCAGCGTTGAAGGCGCAGGGTTTACGAACACTGAAGCTTTCTTT.

The rearrangement uses TRBV4-1 and TRBJ2-1; maybe TRBD1 (6 bases). Looked up from germline, CDR1 is MGHRA and CDR2 is YSYEKL. CDR3 length: 17 residues. Deletions cut 0 bases from V and 7 bases from J, with 19 bases between. This CDR3 reads CASSQDITGTLGNEQFF. The CDR3 coding sequence is TGCGCCAGCAGCCAAGATATAACCGGGACACTGGGGAATGAGCAGTTCTTC.

CDR3 nucleotide sequence: TGTGCCAGCAGCTCTTCCTCCGGACAGGGTAACTCCGAGCAGTACTTC. This encodes CASSSSSGQGNSEQYF. V and J are TRBV7-6 and TRBJ2-7; 8 nucleotides agree with TRBD1. Germline CDR1 and CDR2: SGHVS and FNYEAQ. Losses at the gene ends were 4 bases for V and 6 bases for J; bases not matched to a gene: 14. This CDR3 is built from 16 residues.

J is TRBJ1-2 and V is TRBV5-5, with D unresolved. Trimming took 4 bases from V and 7 from J, leaving 14 bases between them. Germline loops: CDR1 SGHKS, CDR2 YYEKEE (reference sequence). The CDR3 is 13 amino acids. In DNA form, the CDR3 reads TGTGCCAGCAGCGTAGACACAAACCCTGGCTACACCTTC. Its translation is CASSVDTNPGYTF.

The chain uses TRBV7-9 and TRBJ1-5, with a possible D match to TRBD1 (6 bases). The CDR3 has 14 residues. V lost 6 bases to trimming and J lost 4 bases, with 13 bases between them. Germline loops: CDR1 SEHNR, CDR2 FQNEAQ (reference sequence). CDR3 region: CASSFTGLNQPQHF. DNA for the CDR3: TGTGCCAGCAGTTTTACAGGGCTAAATCAGCCCCAGCATTTT.

The chain has TRBV5-5 and TRBJ2-7; 13 bases line up with TRBD2. This CDR3 is built from 16 residues. Germline V gives CDR1 SGHKS, CDR2 YYEKEE (reference sequence). V shed 2 bases, J shed 0 bases, and the junction held 2 bases outside the gene matches. DNA of the CDR3: TGTGCCAGCAGCTTCGGACTAGCGGGGGCCTCCTACGAGCAGTACTTC. Protein sequence: CASSFGLAGASYEQYF.

The chain employs TRBV5-1 and TRBJ2-7; D is unclear. The CDR3 length is 14 residues. Trimming stripped 0 bases from V and 6 bases from J, with 13 bases between. CDR1 is SGHRS and CDR2 is YFSETQ in the germline V gene. The CDR3 region is CASSLAGSSGEQYF. The CDR3 DNA sequence: TGCGCCAGCAGCTTGGCGGGTAGCTCGGGCGAGCAGTACTTC.

The rearrangement uses TRBV4-3 and TRBJ2-7; TRBD1 might be the D (6 bases). CDR3 length: 17 amino acids. Germline V lookup: CDR1 LGHNA, CDR2 YSLEER. V lost 1 base and J lost 5, with 21 bases in between. CDR3 coding DNA: TGCGCCAGCAGCCAAGGTCATCAGTCAGGGACAACTAACGAGCAGTACTTC. Its translation is CASSQGHQSGTTNEQYF.

The chain recombines TRBV27 with TRBJ1-6; 8 bases fit TRBD1. Germline CDR1 and CDR2: MNHEY and SMNVEV (reference sequence). This CDR3 is built from 17 residues. V was pared by 3 bases and J by 6 bases, with 10 bases of the junction left unmatched. CDR3 in DNA: TGTGCCAGCAGTTTCCTAAGACAGGGGCCGATTAATTCACCCCTCCACTTT. Translating it yields CASSFLRQGPINSPLHF.

The chain employs TRBV27 and TRBJ2-3; 11 nucleotides align to TRBD2. The CDR3 is made up of 16 amino acids. Trimming cost V 4 bases and J 0 bases; bases outside gene matches: 3. Germline V gene data show CDR1 as MNHEY and CDR2 as SMNVEV (reference sequence). CDR3 bases: TGTGCCAGCAGTTCGACTAGCGGGGACAGCACAGATACGCAGTATTTT. It specifies CASSSTSGDSTDTQYF.

The rearrangement uses TRBV7-2 and TRBJ1-2, with D unclear. Germline V gives CDR1 SGHTA, CDR2 FQGNSA. V lost 2 bases, J lost 2 bases, and 15 bases lay in between. The CDR3 contains 16 residues. CDR3 in amino acids: CASSLTPPGRNYGYTF. In nucleotides, the CDR3 is TGTGCCAGCAGCTTAACGCCACCCGGGAGGAACTATGGCTACACCTTC.

DNA of the CDR3: TGTGCCAGCAGTGGCCTGGACAGGGGAGAGACCCAGTACTTC. It is translated as CASSGLDRGETQYF. The chain combines TRBV6-5 with TRBJ2-5; 9 bases are a match to TRBD1. From germline, CDR1 is MNHEY and CDR2 SVGAGI. Losses at the gene ends were 5 bases for V and 4 bases for J; bases not matched to a gene: 5. The CDR3 contains 14 residues.

V usage is TRBV5-6 and J usage is TRBJ2-7; a weak D match, TRBD2 (5 bases). Germline values: CDR1 SGHDT, CDR2 YYEEEE. This CDR3 is 14 amino acids long. Trimming took 5 bases from V and 3 from J, leaving 15 bases between them. The CDR3 here is CASSIGVGFYEQYF. The CDR3 DNA sequence: TGTGCCAGCAGTATCGGGGTAGGATTCTACGAGCAGTACTTC.